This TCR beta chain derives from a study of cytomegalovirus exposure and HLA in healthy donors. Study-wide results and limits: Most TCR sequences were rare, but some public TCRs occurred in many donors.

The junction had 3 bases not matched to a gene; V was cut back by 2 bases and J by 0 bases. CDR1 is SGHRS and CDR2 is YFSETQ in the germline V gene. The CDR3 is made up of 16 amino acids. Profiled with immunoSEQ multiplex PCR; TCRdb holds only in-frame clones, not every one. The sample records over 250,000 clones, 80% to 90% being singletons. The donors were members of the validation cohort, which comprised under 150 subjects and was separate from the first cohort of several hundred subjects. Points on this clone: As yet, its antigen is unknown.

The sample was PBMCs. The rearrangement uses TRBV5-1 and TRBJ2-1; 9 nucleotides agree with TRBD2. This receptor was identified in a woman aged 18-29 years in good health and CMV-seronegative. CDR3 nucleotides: TGCGCCAGCAGCTTACCGGGACTAGCCTCCTACAATGAGCAGTTCTTC. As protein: CASSLPGLASYNEQFF.